One sample yielded the 10 T cell receptor beta chains listed below, sequenced in a study of human CD8 memory T cell subsets. UMI-labeled 5' RACE was used, and it produced the TCR beta libraries. Following a re-call of the 5' RACE reads, TCRdb has one entry per CDR3 protein and lacks DNA. The sample data list fewer than 20,000 distinct CDR3 sequences. Specimen: CD8+ stem-like memory T cells (TSCM and TCM) sorted from PBMCs. Sample subset: stem-like memory CD8 T cells (TSTEM), CCR7+ PD-1- TIGIT-. The receptors shown here come from a human donor in good health.

The chain combines TRBV7-2 with TRBJ2-1. The CDR3 extends over 15 amino acids. CDR1 and CDR2 (germline): SGHTA, FQGNSA. The CDR3 protein is CASSHYPTGYNEQFF.

By frequency, this clonotype is medium-sized. The CDR3 sequence: CASSDEGTSYNSPLHF. The rearrangement links TRBV2 to TRBJ1-6. This CDR3 is 16 amino acids long. Germline V gene lookup returns CDR1 SNHLY and CDR2 FYNNEI.

The genes are TRBV6-1 and TRBJ2-5; with no DNA, the TCRdb D assignment of TRBD1 cannot be verified. Germline V gives CDR1 MNHNS, CDR2 SASEGT. This CDR3 has 16 residues. The CDR3 loop is CASSEAGTGDRETQYF.

The gene calls are TRBV12-3 or TRBV12-4 and TRBJ1-6. The CDR3 contains 14 residues. CDR3 protein: CASSHRSYNSPLHF.

This clonotype is called medium-sized based on its frequency. The chain uses TRBV12-3 or TRBV12-4 and TRBJ1-2; as DNA is missing, the TRBD1 call by TCRdb cannot be tested. There are 13 residues in the CDR3. The CDR3 sequence: CASSFGQGNGYTF.

This chain connects TRBV7-9 to TRBJ1-3. Germline V gene lookup returns CDR1 SEHNR and CDR2 FQNEAQ (reference sequence). This CDR3 has 18 residues. CDR3 sequence: CASSSPYKGPRAGNTIYF.

The CDR3 sequence is CASNPSGRTDTQYF. This chain joins TRBV28 and TRBJ2-3; TCRdb indicates TRBD2, and absent DNA this call remains unverified. The CDR3 covers 14 residues. CDR1 and CDR2 from the germline V gene are MDHEN and SYDVKM.

The genes are TRBV7-3 and TRBJ2-3; TCRdb's D call, TRBD2, is unchecked because there is no DNA. The CDR3 loop spans 14 amino acids. Germline assignment: CDR1 SGHTA and CDR2 FQGTGA. The CDR3 is CASSPGVGTDTQYF.

The gene calls are TRBV28 and TRBJ2-3; absent DNA, TCRdb's TRBD1 call cannot be checked. The CDR3 loop spans 15 amino acids. CDR1 and CDR2 from the germline V gene are MDHEN and SYDVKM. The CDR3 spells CASSHLTGVADTQYF.

The rearrangement links TRBV9 to TRBJ2-1; TCRdb designates TRBD2, a call that cannot be tested without DNA. Germline V gives CDR1 SGDLS, CDR2 YYNGEE. This CDR3 spans 15 amino acids. The CDR3 loop reads CASSVASSGNNEQFF. The full variable domain, rest sourced from reference TRBV9 and TRBJ2-1, is DSGVTQTPKHLITATGQRVTLRCSPRSGDLSVYWYQQSLDQGLQFLIQYYNGEERAKGNILERFSAQQFPDLHSELNLSSLELGDSALYFCASSVASSGNNEQFFGPGTRLTVL.